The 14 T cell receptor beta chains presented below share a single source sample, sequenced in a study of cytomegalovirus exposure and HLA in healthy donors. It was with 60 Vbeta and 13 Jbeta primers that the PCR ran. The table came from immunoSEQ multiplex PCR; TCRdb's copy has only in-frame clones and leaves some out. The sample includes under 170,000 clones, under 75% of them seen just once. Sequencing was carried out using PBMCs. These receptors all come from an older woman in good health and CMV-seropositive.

The CDR3 DNA sequence: TGTGCCAGCAGACTTAGCGGGGGTGCAGGCAATGAGCAGTTCTTC. This encodes CASRLSGGAGNEQFF. This chain joins TRBV6-5 and TRBJ2-1; 9 bases are a match to TRBD2. The CDR3 runs to 15 residues. Unmatched junction bases numbered 9, after V lost 6 bases and J lost 6 bases. Germline V lookup: CDR1 MNHEY, CDR2 SVGAGI.

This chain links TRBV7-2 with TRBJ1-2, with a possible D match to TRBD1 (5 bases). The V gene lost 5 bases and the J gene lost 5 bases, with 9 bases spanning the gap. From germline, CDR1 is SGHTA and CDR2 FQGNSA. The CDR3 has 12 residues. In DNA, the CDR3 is TGTGCCAGCAGCGGACAAGCGTATGGCTACACCTTC. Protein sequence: CASSGQAYGYTF.

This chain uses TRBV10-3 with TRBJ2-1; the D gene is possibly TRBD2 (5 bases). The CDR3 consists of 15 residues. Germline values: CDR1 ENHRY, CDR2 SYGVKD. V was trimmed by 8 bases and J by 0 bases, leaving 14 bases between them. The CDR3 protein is CAIARESSSYNEQFF. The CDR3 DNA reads TGTGCCATCGCGAGGGAATCCAGCTCCTACAATGAGCAGTTCTTC.

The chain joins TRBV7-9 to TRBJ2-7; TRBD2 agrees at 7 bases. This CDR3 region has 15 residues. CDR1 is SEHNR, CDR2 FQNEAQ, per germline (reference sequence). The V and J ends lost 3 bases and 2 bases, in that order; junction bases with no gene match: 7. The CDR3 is CASSFDGRPTYEQYF. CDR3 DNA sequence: TGTGCCAGCAGCTTCGACGGGAGGCCCACCTACGAGCAGTACTTC.

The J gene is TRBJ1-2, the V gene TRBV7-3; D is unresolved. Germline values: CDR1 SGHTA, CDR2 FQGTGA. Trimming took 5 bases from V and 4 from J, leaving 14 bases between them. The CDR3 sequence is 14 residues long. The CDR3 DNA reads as TGTGCCAGCAGCCCAGATCCGAGGAGCTATGGCTACACCTTC. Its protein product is CASSPDPRSYGYTF. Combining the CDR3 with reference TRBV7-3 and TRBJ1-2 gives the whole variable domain GAGVSQTPSNKVTEKGKYVELRCDPISGHTALYWYRQSLGQGPEFLIYFQGTGAADDSGLPNDRFFAVRPEGSVSTLKIQRTERGDSAVYLCASSPDPRSYGYTFGSGTRLTVV.

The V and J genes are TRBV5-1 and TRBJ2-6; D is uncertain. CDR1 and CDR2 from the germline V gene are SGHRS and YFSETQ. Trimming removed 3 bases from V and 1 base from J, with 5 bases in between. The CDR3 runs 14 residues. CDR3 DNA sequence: TGCGCCAGCAGCTCGTATTCTGGGGCCAACGTCCTGACTTTC. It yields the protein CASSSYSGANVLTF.

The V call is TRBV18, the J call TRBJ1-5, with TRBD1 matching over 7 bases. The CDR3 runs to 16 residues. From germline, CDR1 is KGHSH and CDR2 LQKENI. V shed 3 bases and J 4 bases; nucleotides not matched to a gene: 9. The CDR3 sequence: CASSPGTGASNQPQHF. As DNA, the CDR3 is TGTGCCAGCTCACCCGGAACAGGGGCTAGTAATCAGCCCCAGCATTTT.

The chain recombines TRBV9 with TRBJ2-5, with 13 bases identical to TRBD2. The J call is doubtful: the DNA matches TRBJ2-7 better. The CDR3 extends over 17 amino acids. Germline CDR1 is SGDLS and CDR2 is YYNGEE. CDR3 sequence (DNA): TGTGCCAGCAGCGCCGGGACTAGCGGGATCATCTCCTACGAGCAGTACTTC. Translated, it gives CASSAGTSGIISYEQYF.

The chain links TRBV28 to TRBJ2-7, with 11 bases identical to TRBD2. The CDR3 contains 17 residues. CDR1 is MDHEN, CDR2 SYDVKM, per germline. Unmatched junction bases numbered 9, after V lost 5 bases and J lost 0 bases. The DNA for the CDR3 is TGTGCCAGCAGTCCCGGGACTAGCGGAGGTAGCTCCTACGAGCAGTACTTC. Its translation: CASSPGTSGGSSYEQYF.

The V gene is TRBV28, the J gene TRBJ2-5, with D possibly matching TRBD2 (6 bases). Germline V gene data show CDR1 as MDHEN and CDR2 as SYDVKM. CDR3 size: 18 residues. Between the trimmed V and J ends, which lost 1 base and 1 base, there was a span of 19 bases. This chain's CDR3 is CASSLLGPRRGFQETQYF. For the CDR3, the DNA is TGTGCCAGCAGTTTATTGGGGCCCCGCCGGGGGTTCCAAGAGACCCAGTACTTC.

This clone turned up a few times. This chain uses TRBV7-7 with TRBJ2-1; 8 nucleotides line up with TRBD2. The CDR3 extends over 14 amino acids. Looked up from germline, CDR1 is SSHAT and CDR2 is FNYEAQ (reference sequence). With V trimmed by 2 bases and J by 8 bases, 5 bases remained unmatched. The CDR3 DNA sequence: TGTGCCAGCAGCTTAACAGCGGGAGACCATGAGCAGTTCTTC. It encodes CASSLTAGDHEQFF.

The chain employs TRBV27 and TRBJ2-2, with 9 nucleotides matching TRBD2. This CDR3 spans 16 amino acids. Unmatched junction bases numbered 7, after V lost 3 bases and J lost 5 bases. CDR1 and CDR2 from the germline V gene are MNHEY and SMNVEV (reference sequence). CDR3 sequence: CASSFGASGITGELFF. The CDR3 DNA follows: TGTGCCAGCAGTTTCGGAGCTAGCGGGATTACCGGGGAGCTGTTTTTT.

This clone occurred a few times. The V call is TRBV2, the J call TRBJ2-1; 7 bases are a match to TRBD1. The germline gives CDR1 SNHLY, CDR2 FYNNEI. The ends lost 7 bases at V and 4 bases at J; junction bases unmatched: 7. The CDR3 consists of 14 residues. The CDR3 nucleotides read TGTGCCAGCACTAGACAGGGTCCTTACAATGAGCAGTTCTTC. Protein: CASTRQGPYNEQFF.

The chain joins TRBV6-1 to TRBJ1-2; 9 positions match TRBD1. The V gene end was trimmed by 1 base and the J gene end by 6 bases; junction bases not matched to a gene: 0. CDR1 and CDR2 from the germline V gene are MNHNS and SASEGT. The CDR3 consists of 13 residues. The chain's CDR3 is CASSEGTGDGYTF. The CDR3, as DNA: TGTGCCAGCAGTGAAGGGACAGGGGATGGCTACACCTTC.